Sequencing of this TCR beta chain was carried out in a study of blood T cell repertoires in COVID-19. Looking at the study overall: From the United States, Italy and Spain came samples of acute and convalescent COVID-19.

Libraries were prepared by immunoSEQ multiplex PCR; TCRdb keeps only in-frame clonotypes and omits some of them. Of tens of thousands of clones listed, roughly four fifths are singletons. Germline assignment: CDR1 PRHDT and CDR2 FYEKMQ (reference sequence). Deletions cut 5 bases from V and 2 bases from J, with 10 bases between. The CDR3 sequence is 14 residues long. The chain has TRBV13 and TRBJ2-1, with a tentative D call TRBD1 (6 bases). This receptor was taken from a man in his 60s with acute or convalescent COVID-19. Sample: peripheral blood. CDR3 residues: CASSARTAYNEQFF. The CDR3 region has the DNA TGTGCCAGCAGCGCCCGGACAGCCTACAATGAGCAGTTCTTC.